This record covers a single TCR beta chain. This entry belongs to a study of blood T cell repertoires in COVID-19. Background on the study: There were acute and convalescent COVID-19 samples, and they came from the United States, Italy and Spain. PBMCs, B-cell-depleted T cells, or T cells provided the cDNA or gDNA that made up the material.

Original processing notes: From reference gene primer amplification, estimates of nucleated cell counts were derived. The method was immunoSEQ multiplex PCR; TCRdb's version includes in-frame clones alone and lacks a portion of them. Clonal size and the V and J genes are those of that table, whereas D and trimming came from the DNA. Of 470,000 or so clones detected, 80% to 90% appear once; the ten largest clones hold roughly 3.1%. V was shortened by 4 bases and J by 0 bases, with 13 bases between the two germline ends. CDR1 and CDR2 (germline): SGHTA, FQGNSA. The CDR3 totals 15 residues. Sequencing input: peripheral blood. The TCR originated in a human donor in a cohort sampled during active COVID-19. V and J are TRBV7-2 and TRBJ2-7; D is possibly TRBD2 (6 bases). The CDR3 is CASSWLEGSSYEQYF. In nucleotides, the CDR3 is TGTGCCAGCAGCTGGCTGGAGGGCAGCTCCTACGAGCAGTACTTC.